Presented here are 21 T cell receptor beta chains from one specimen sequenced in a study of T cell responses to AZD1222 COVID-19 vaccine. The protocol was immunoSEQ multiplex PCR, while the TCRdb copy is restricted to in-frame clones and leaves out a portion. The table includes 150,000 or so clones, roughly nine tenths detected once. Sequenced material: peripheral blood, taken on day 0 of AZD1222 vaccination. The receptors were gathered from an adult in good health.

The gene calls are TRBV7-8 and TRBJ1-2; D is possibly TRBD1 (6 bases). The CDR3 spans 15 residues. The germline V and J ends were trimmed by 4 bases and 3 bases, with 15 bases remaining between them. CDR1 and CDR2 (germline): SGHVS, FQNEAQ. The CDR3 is CASSSKGRQDYGYTF. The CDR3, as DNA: TGTGCCAGCAGCTCTAAGGGGCGACAGGACTATGGCTACACCTTC.

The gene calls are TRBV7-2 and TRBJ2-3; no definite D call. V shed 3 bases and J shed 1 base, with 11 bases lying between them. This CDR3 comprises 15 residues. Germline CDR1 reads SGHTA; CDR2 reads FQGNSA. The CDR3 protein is CASSLFLVRTDTQYF. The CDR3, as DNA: TGTGCCAGCAGCTTGTTTCTGGTTCGCACAGATACGCAGTATTTT.

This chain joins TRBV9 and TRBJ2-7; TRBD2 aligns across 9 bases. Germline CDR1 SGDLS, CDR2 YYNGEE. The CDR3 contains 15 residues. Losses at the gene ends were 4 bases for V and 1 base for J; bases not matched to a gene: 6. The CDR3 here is CASSPLREGSYEQYF. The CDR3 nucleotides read TGTGCCAGCAGCCCCTTGCGGGAGGGGTCCTACGAGCAGTACTTC.

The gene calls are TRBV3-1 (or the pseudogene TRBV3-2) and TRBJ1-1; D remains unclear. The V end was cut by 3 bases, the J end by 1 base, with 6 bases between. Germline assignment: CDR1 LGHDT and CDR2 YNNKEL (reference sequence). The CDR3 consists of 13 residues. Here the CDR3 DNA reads TGTGCCAGCAGCCACGGATGGAACACTGAAGCTTTCTTT. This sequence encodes CASSHGWNTEAFF.

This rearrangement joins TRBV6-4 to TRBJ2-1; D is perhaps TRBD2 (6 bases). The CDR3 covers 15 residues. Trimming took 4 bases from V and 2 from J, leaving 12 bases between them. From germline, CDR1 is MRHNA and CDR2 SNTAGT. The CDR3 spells CASSVADEAYNEQFF. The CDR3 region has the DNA TGTGCCAGCAGTGTAGCGGACGAAGCCTACAATGAGCAGTTCTTC.

Here the CDR3 reads CASSLAERDEKLFF. The CDR3 DNA reads TGTGCCAGCAGCTTAGCAGAGAGGGATGAAAAACTGTTTTTT. The rearrangement joins TRBV11-2 to TRBJ1-4; D remains unclear. The ends were cut back, 1 base at V and 6 bases at J, with 9 bases in the middle. The CDR3 covers 14 residues. Germline CDR1 reads SGHAT; CDR2 reads FQNNGV.

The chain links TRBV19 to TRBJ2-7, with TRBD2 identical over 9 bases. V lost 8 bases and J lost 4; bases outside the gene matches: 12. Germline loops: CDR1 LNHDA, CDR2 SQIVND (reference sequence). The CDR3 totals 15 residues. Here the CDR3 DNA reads TGTGCCAGTTCCCCTAGTAGCGGGGGAAAGTACGAGCAGTACTTC. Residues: CASSPSSGGKYEQYF. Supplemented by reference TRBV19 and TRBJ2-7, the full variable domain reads DGGITQSPKYLFRKEGQNVTLSCEQNLNHDAMYWYRQDPGQGLRLIYYSQIVNDFQKGDIAEGYSVSREKKESFPLTVTSAQKNPTAFYLCASSPSSGGKYEQYFGPGTRLTVT.

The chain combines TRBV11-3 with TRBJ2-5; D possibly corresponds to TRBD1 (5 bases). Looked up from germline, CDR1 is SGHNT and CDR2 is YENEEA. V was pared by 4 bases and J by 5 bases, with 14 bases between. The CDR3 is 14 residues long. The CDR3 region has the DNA TGTGCCAGCAGCTGGGGTAGGGGCGTCGAGACCCAGTACTTC. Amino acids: CASSWGRGVETQYF.

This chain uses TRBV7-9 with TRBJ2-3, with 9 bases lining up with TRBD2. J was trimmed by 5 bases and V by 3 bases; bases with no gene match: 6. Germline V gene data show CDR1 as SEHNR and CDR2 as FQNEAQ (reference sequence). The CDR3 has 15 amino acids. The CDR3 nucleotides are TGTGCCAGCAGCTTTAGCGGGAGTAAGGGAGATACGCAGTATTTT. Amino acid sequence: CASSFSGSKGDTQYF.

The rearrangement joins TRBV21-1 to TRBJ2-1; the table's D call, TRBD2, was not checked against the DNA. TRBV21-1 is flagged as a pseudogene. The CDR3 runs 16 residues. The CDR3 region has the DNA TGTGCCAGCAGCACTTATAGCGGGATGGACTTAAATGAGCAGTTCTTC. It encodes CASSTYSGMDLNEQFF.

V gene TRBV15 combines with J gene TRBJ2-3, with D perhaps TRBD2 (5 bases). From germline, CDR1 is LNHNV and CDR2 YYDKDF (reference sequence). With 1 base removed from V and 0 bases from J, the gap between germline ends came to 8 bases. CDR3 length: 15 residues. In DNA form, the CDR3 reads TGTGCCACCAGCAGAGGAGCGGAGAGCACAGATACGCAGTATTTT. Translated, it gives CATSRGAESTDTQYF.

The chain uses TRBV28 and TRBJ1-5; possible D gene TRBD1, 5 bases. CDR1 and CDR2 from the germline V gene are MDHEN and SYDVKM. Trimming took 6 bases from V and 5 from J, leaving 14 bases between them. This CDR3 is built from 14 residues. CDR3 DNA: TGTGCCAGCAGCCCCGGGCAGGGAGATCAGCCCCAGCATTTT. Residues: CASSPGQGDQPQHF.

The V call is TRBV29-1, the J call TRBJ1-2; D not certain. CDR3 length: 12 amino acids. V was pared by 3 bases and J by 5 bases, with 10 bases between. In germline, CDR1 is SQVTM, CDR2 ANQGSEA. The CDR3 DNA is TGCAGCGTTGACGGGCCCGAGTATGGCTACACCTTC. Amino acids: CSVDGPEYGYTF. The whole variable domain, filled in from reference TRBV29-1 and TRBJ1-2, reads SAVISQKPSRDICQRGTSLTIQCQVDSQVTMMFWYRQQPGQSLTLIATANQGSEATYESGFVIDKFPISRPNLTFSTLTVSNMSPEDSSIYLCSVDGPEYGYTFGSGTRLTVV.

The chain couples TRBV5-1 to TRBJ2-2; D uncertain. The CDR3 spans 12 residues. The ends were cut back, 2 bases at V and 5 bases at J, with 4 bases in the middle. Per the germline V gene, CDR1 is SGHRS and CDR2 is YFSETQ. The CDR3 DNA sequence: TGCGCCAGCAGCTTATATACCGGGGAGCTGTTTTTT. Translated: CASSLYTGELFF.

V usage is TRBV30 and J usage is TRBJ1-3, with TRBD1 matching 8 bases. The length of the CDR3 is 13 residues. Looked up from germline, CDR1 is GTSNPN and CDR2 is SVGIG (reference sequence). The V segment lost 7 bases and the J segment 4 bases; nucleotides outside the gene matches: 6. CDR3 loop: CALERTGGNTIYF. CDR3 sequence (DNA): TGTGCCTTAGAGCGGACAGGGGGAAACACCATATATTTT.

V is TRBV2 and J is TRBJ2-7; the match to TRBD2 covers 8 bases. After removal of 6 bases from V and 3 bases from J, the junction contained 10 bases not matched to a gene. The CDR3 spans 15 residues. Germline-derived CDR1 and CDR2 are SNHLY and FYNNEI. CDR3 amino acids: CASSPRGLVGYEQYF. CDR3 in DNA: TGTGCCAGCAGCCCCCGGGGACTAGTCGGCTACGAGCAGTACTTC. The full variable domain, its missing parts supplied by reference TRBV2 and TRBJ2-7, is EPEVTQTPSHQVTQMGQEVILRCVPISNHLYFYWYRQILGQKVEFLVSFYNNEISEKSEIFDDQFSVERPDGSNFTLKIRSTKLEDSAMYFCASSPRGLVGYEQYFGPGTRLTVT.

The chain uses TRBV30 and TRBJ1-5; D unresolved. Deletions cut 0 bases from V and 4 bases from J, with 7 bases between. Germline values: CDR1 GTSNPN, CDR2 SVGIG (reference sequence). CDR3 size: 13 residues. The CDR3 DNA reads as TGTGCCTGGAGTGTAGAGAGGAATCAGCCCCAGCATTTT. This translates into CAWSVERNQPQHF.

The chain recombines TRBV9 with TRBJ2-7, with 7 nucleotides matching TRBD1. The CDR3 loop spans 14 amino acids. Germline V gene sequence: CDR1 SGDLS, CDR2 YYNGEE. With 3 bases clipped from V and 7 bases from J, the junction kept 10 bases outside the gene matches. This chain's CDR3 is CASSEGAVIGEQYF. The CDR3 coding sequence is TGTGCCAGCAGCGAGGGGGCAGTGATAGGGGAGCAGTACTTC.

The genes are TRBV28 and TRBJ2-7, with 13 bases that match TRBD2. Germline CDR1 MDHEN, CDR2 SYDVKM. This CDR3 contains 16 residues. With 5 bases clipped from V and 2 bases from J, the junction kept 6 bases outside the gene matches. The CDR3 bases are TGTGCCAGCAGTCCCTCGACTAGCGGGAGGACCTACGAGCAGTACTTC. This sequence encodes CASSPSTSGRTYEQYF.

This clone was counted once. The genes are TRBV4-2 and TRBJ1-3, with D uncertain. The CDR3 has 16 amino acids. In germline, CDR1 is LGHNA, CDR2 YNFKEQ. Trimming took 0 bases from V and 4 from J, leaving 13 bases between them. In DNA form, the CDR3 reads TGTGCCAGCAGCCAAGAAAAACGACGTATCGGAAACACCATATATTTT. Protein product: CASSQEKRRIGNTIYF.

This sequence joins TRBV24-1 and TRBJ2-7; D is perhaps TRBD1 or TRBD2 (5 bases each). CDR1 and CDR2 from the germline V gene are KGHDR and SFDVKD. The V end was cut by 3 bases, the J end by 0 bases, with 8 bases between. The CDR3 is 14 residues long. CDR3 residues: CATSDPGTSYEQYF. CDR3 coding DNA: TGTGCCACCAGTGATCCGGGGACCTCCTACGAGCAGTACTTC.